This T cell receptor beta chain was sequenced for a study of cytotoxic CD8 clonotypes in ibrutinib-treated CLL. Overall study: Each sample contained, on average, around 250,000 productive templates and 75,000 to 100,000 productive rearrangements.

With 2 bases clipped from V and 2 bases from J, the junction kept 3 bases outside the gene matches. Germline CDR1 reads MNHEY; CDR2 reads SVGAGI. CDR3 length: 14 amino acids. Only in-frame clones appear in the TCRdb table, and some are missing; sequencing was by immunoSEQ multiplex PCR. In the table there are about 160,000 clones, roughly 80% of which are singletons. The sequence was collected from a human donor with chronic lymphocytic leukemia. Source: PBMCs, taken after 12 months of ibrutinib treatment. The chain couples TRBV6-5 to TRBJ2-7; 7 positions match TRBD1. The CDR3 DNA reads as TGTGCCAGCAGTTACGCTACAGGGGCCTACGAGCAGTACTTC. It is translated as CASSYATGAYEQYF.